The 21 T cell receptor beta chains listed next were all sequenced from one sample in a study of beta chain features in type 1 diabetes (dated by TCRdb to the late 2010s). Library method: the immunoSEQ multiplex PCR assay. The High Capacity cDNA Reverse Transcription Kit was used to reverse transcribe all of the isolated RNA, meaning that expressed TCRB transcripts were what got sequenced. TCRdb retrieved this table from immuneACCESS and kept in-frame rearrangements only. Not all clones are present; in checked studies, unresolved V genes account for under half, and no reason is known for the remainder. Here the sample has 100,000 to 150,000 clones; 17% occur a single time. 2% to 3% of the sample rests with the top ten. Overall study results and their limits: Type 1 diabetes patients showed a moderate but significant shortening of TCRB CDR3 length in all four CD4+ subsets.

These receptors' antigens are unknown. Sequencing was done on a sample of central memory CD4+ T cells from blood. These receptors came from a man between 18 and 29 years old with type 1 diabetes.

The chain carries TRBV7-2 and TRBJ2-5; D remains unclear. The germline gives CDR1 SGHTA, CDR2 FQGNSA. The CDR3 is 13 residues long. V lost 4 bases and J lost 5, with 11 bases in between. As DNA, the CDR3 is TGTGCCAGCAGCTACGAGTGGGTGGAGACCCAGTACTTC. Its protein product is CASSYEWVETQYF.

The rearrangement joins TRBV5-1 to TRBJ2-7; perhaps TRBD1 as D (5 bases). Germline values: CDR1 SGHRS, CDR2 YFSETQ. The CDR3 extends over 13 amino acids. V lost 0 bases and J lost 3, with 7 bases in between. The DNA of the CDR3 is TGCGCCAGCAGCTTGGCTCAGGGCTACGAGCAGTACTTC. Residues: CASSLAQGYEQYF.

This clone appeared a few times. The V call is TRBV29-1, the J call TRBJ2-5, with D possibly TRBD1 on 5 matching bases. The length of the CDR3 is 12 residues. Germline V gene sequence: CDR1 SQVTM, CDR2 ANQGSEA. Deletions cut 3 bases from V and 1 base from J, with 6 bases between. CDR3 nucleotide sequence: TGCAGCGTTGAGACAGCCCAAGAGACCCAGTACTTC. It encodes CSVETAQETQYF.

This clone was seen only a few times. This may arise from a read error, as a much more abundant clone is one base away. The rearrangement links TRBV6-5 to TRBJ2-4, with TRBD2 matching over 7 bases. Germline assignment: CDR1 MNHEY and CDR2 SVGAGI. This CDR3 region has 13 residues. V dropped 6 bases and J dropped 3; count of bases not matched to a gene: 2. The CDR3 coding sequence is TGTGCCAGCAGCGGACTAGGCAAAAACATTCAGTACTTC. It yields the protein CASSGLGKNIQYF.

This clone has more than one count but fewer than ten. The gene calls are TRBV7-2 and TRBJ2-1; D is uncertain. V was trimmed by 3 bases and J by 8 bases, leaving 14 bases between them. Germline assignment: CDR1 SGHTA and CDR2 FQGNSA. The CDR3 runs to 14 residues. The CDR3 reads CASSFALVSYEQFF. The CDR3 bases are TGTGCCAGCAGCTTCGCTTTGGTGAGCTATGAGCAGTTCTTC.

The V call is TRBV4-3, the J call TRBJ2-1; D is perhaps TRBD2 (7 bases). This CDR3 region has 13 residues. Germline V gives CDR1 LGHNA, CDR2 YSLEER. V lost 7 bases and J 9 bases, leaving 16 bases between the germline ends. In DNA form, the CDR3 reads TGCGCCAGCAAAAAGGGGGGGAAGGGTGAGCAGTTCTTC. Translating it yields CASKKGGKGEQFF.

The rearrangement joins TRBV11-3 to TRBJ2-7; D may be TRBD1 (6 bases). With 3 bases removed from V and 6 bases from J, the gap between germline ends came to 12 bases. Germline values: CDR1 SGHNT, CDR2 YENEEA. The CDR3 consists of 13 residues. For the CDR3, the DNA is TGTGCCAGCAGCTTTAATCAGGGGAGCGAGCAGTACTTC. Protein: CASSFNQGSEQYF.

The chain is built from TRBV4-2 and TRBJ1-1; D ambiguous. The germline CDR1 and CDR2 sequences are LGHNA and YNFKEQ. This CDR3 spans 14 amino acids. V was clipped by 0 bases and J by 4 bases, with 9 bases between them. The CDR3, as DNA: TGTGCCAGCAGCCAAGAGGCTCAAGTCACTGAAGCTTTCTTT. Translation gives CASSQEAQVTEAFF.

V usage is TRBV19 and J usage is TRBJ1-5, with 8 positions matching TRBD1. The germline V gene has CDR1 LNHDA and CDR2 SQIVND (reference sequence). After removal of 3 bases from V and 6 bases from J, the junction contained 10 bases not matched to a gene. The CDR3 contains 16 residues. Here the CDR3 reads CASSIGGTGGSQPQHF. The CDR3 bases are TGTGCCAGTAGTATTGGGGGCACAGGGGGGAGTCAGCCCCAGCATTTT.

This clone occurred many times. V is TRBV18 and J is TRBJ2-5; tentatively, D is TRBD1 or TRBD2 (5 bases each). The CDR3 has 14 residues. Germline V gene sequence: CDR1 KGHSH, CDR2 LQKENI. V gave up 2 bases and J gave up 0 bases, with 7 bases separating them. In nucleotides, the CDR3 is TGTGCCAGCTCACCATCGGGACACCAAGAGACCCAGTACTTC. Its translation: CASSPSGHQETQYF.

This clone was counted a few times. The chain has TRBV7-2 and TRBJ2-7, with D unresolved. CDR1 and CDR2 (germline): SGHTA, FQGNSA. Deletions cut 5 bases from V and 0 bases from J, with 5 bases between. The CDR3 has 12 residues. CDR3 bases: TGTGCCAGCAGCGTTGTCTCCTACGAGCAGTACTTC. Amino acids: CASSVVSYEQYF.

The rearrangement links TRBV29-1 to TRBJ1-4; D is unclear. V shed 4 bases and J shed 0 bases, with 6 bases lying between them. The CDR3 runs to 13 residues. The germline CDR1 and CDR2 sequences are SQVTM and ANQGSEA. The CDR3 nucleotides read TGCAGCGTTGCGTGGCCAACTAATGAAAAACTGTTTTTT. Amino acid sequence: CSVAWPTNEKLFF.

The rearrangement joins TRBV7-9 to TRBJ2-3; D may be TRBD1 or TRBD2 (5 bases each). CDR1 is SEHNR and CDR2 is FQNEAQ in the germline V gene (reference sequence). Trimming left V 3 bases short and J 6 bases short, with 25 bases between. CDR3 length: 18 amino acids. As DNA, the CDR3 is TGTGCCAGCAGCTTTGTCAGTCCGGGACCTTCTAAATGGGATACGCAGTATTTT. Its protein is CASSFVSPGPSKWDTQYF.

This clone was detected a few times. The V call is TRBV7-3, the J call TRBJ2-5, with D perhaps TRBD2 (7 bases). Trimming removed 2 bases at V and 2 bases at J, with 9 bases between. CDR1 and CDR2 from the germline V gene are SGHTA and FQGTGA. The CDR3 contains 14 residues. CDR3 bases: TGTGCCAGCAGCTTAGCGGGGGCTCAAGAGACCCAGTACTTC. It codes for CASSLAGAQETQYF.

This chain uses TRBV7-6 with TRBJ1-1, with TRBD1 matching 7 bases. The CDR3 has 16 residues. Germline-derived CDR1 and CDR2 are SGHVS and FNYEAQ. Germline trimming cut 2 bases from V and 5 bases from J; bases unmatched to any gene: 11. The CDR3 DNA is TGTGCCAGCAGCTTAAGGGCGGCAGGGGGAAGGACTGAAGCTTTCTTT. Protein sequence: CASSLRAAGGRTEAFF.

Only a few counts were recorded for this clone. The chain combines TRBV28 with TRBJ2-5, with D possibly matching TRBD2 (5 bases). Germline V gene lookup returns CDR1 MDHEN and CDR2 SYDVKM. The CDR3 totals 16 residues. V was cut by 3 bases and J by 3 bases, with 17 bases left in between. The CDR3 here is CASSLGAVGTKETQYF. The CDR3 bases are TGTGCCAGCAGTTTGGGAGCGGTAGGAACCAAAGAGACCCAGTACTTC.

The chain uses TRBV7-6 and TRBJ2-2, with 11 bases lining up with TRBD2. With 5 bases clipped from V and 5 bases from J, the junction kept 7 bases outside the gene matches. Germline V gene data show CDR1 as SGHVS and CDR2 as FNYEAQ. The CDR3 runs 16 residues. The CDR3 sequence: CASSPPGLAVTGELFF. In DNA form, the CDR3 reads TGTGCCAGCAGCCCCCCGGGACTAGCGGTGACCGGGGAGCTGTTTTTT.

The chain is built from TRBV5-1 and TRBJ1-6, with 8 bases lining up with TRBD1. With 0 bases clipped from V and 7 bases from J, the junction kept 0 bases outside the gene matches. This CDR3 spans 14 amino acids. CDR1 is SGHRS, CDR2 YFSETQ, per germline. CDR3 loop: CASSLGQGNSPLHF. The CDR3 nucleotides are TGCGCCAGCAGCTTGGGACAGGGGAATTCACCCCTCCACTTT.

The chain employs TRBV5-1 and TRBJ2-3; 8 nucleotides match TRBD1. J was trimmed by 0 bases and V by 0 bases; bases with no gene match: 6. Germline V gene sequence: CDR1 SGHRS, CDR2 YFSETQ. This CDR3 contains 17 residues. In DNA, the CDR3 is TGCGCCAGCAGCTTGGCCTTACAGGGGGTTAGCACAGATACGCAGTATTTT. Translation gives CASSLALQGVSTDTQYF.

This clone was detected a few times. The chain recombines TRBV29-1 with TRBJ2-1; 11 nucleotides match TRBD2. Trimming removed 6 bases from V and 0 bases from J; junction bases left unmatched: 4. The CDR3 consists of 15 residues. From germline, CDR1 is SQVTM and CDR2 ANQGSEA. CDR3 sequence reads: CSVPTSGDSYNEQFF. The DNA for the CDR3 is TGCAGCGTCCCGACTAGCGGGGACTCCTACAATGAGCAGTTCTTC.

Comments on this clone: The same CDR3 can be traced to other DNA sequences in this sample. The gene calls are TRBV7-2 and TRBJ2-7; a weak D match, TRBD1 (6 bases). Trimming shortened V by 4 bases and J by 5 bases, and 9 bases separated the two germline ends. The CDR3 contains 12 residues. Germline V gene sequence: CDR1 SGHTA, CDR2 FQGNSA. The CDR3 coding sequence is TGTGCCAGCAGCTCCACAGGGAACGAGCAGTACTTC. Encoded protein: CASSSTGNEQYF.